There are many counts of the clone carrying this T cell receptor (beta chain). This specimen comes from a study of T cells in Graves' hyperthyroidism and ophthalmopathy. The CDR3 totals 14 residues. Deletions cut 5 bases from V and 4 bases from J, with 15 bases between. Per germline, CDR1 MNHEY and CDR2 SVGEGT. Ophthalmopathy cases met thresholds of Clinical Activity Score at least 3, NOSPECS grade at least 4 and duration under 3 months. The PBMCs were sourced from fresh peripheral blood (about 10 ml). Amplified regions were TCR beta CDR3 sequences from RNA transcripts. The primer set for the first-round RT-PCR of the TCR CDR3 was HTBI. TCRdb reanalysed the multiplex PCR reads using MiXCR and keeps one entry per CDR3 protein. The sample gives 500,000 or so distinct CDR3 sequences, more than 15% of which show up once; around 17% is in the top ten.

V gene TRBV6-2 or TRBV6-3 combines with J gene TRBJ2-7; perhaps TRBD1 as D (6 bases). Sequencing used blood. This receptor was taken from a woman younger than 35 with Graves' ophthalmopathy. CDR3: CASSDRDIGYEQYF. CDR3 bases: TGTGCCAGCAGTGACCGGGACATCGGGTACGAGCAGTACTTC.